The 21 T cell receptor beta chains in this list originate from one sample, sequenced in a study of OX40 agonist ivuxolimab in advanced cancers. TCRdb's copy holds only in-frame clones and misses some; the assay was immunoSEQ multiplex PCR. The sample has just over 40,000 clones, approximately 90% seen once. The sequenced sample was CD4+ or CD8+ T cells sorted from blood, obtained in a trial of the OX40 agonist ivuxolimab. These receptors were taken from an adult with an advanced solid tumor such as melanoma, head and neck, liver or kidney cancer.

The V and J genes are TRBV6-8 and TRBJ2-7; no reliable D call. CDR3 length equals 13 residues. Germline V gene data show CDR1 as MNHGY and CDR2 as SAAAGT. The V and J ends lost 5 bases and 0 bases respectively, with 8 bases between them. Written as DNA, the CDR3 is TGTGCCAGCAGTGATGCCCTCTCCTACGAGCAGTACTTC. It specifies CASSDALSYEQYF.

The V gene is TRBV11-2, the J gene TRBJ2-7; unclear D gene. With 5 bases removed from V and 3 bases from J, the gap between germline ends came to 5 bases. There are 11 residues in the CDR3. Germline V lookup: CDR1 SGHAT, CDR2 FQNNGV. CDR3 residues: CASSRVYEQYF. The CDR3 bases are TGTGCCAGCAGCCGAGTCTACGAGCAGTACTTC.

The chain couples TRBV27 to TRBJ2-2; no definite D call. This CDR3 has 13 residues. The V end lost 5 bases, the J end lost 7 bases, and 11 bases lay between the germline ends. The germline CDR1 and CDR2 sequences are MNHEY and SMNVEV (reference sequence). CDR3 protein: CASSLRRDGELFF. In DNA form, the CDR3 reads TGTGCCAGCAGTCTACGGCGTGACGGGGAGCTGTTTTTT.

The rearrangement joins TRBV10-1 to TRBJ2-5; 7 bases are shared with TRBD2. The CDR3 consists of 13 residues. Trimming took 2 bases from V and 3 from J; bases not matched to a gene: 0. The germline V gene has CDR1 WNHNN and CDR2 SYGVQD (reference sequence). The CDR3: CASSEREEETQYF. CDR3 coding DNA: TGCGCCAGCAGTGAGCGGGAGGAAGAGACCCAGTACTTC.

This chain joins TRBV19 and TRBJ2-1; D not certain. The CDR3 runs 13 residues. V was trimmed by 1 base and J by 9 bases, leaving 10 bases between them. Germline values: CDR1 LNHDA, CDR2 SQIVND (reference sequence). CDR3 sequence: CASSIVSRGEQFF. CDR3 bases: TGTGCCAGTAGTATAGTCTCTAGAGGTGAGCAGTTCTTC.

The chain employs TRBV4-1 and TRBJ1-1; D is unresolved. This CDR3 region has 12 residues. Germline V gene sequence: CDR1 MGHRA, CDR2 YSYEKL. V shed 0 bases and J shed 8 bases, with 7 bases lying between them. Here the CDR3 DNA reads TGCGCCAGCAGCCAAGATCCGGCAGAAGCTTTCTTT. Its protein product is CASSQDPAEAFF.

The chain couples TRBV6-1 to TRBJ1-1; no definite D call. V was clipped by 6 bases and J by 1 base, with 3 bases between them. The CDR3 length is 11 residues. CDR1 MNHNS and CDR2 SASEGT come from the germline V gene. In DNA form, the CDR3 reads TGTGCCAGCAGCTGGAACACTGAAGCTTTCTTT. This gives the protein CASSWNTEAFF.

V usage is TRBV13 and J usage is TRBJ1-4; tentative D call: TRBD1 (5 bases). V lost 5 bases and J lost 11, with 15 bases in between. This CDR3 region has 13 residues. Germline V gene sequence: CDR1 PRHDT, CDR2 FYEKMQ (reference sequence). The CDR3 DNA sequence: TGTGCCAGCAGCCCCCTCTCGGGGGAGAAACTGTTTTTT. This gives the protein CASSPLSGEKLFF.

This clone was observed a handful of times. The chain links TRBV6-1 to TRBJ2-3; 12 bases agree with TRBD2. The germline V gene has CDR1 MNHNS and CDR2 SASEGT. J was trimmed by 6 bases and V by 3 bases; bases with no gene match: 4. This CDR3 comprises 15 residues. The CDR3 reads CASSDLAGGPDTQYF. CDR3 DNA sequence: TGTGCCAGCAGTGATCTAGCGGGAGGGCCGGATACGCAGTATTTT.

V is TRBV7-9 and J is TRBJ2-3, with TRBD2 matching 11 bases. Losses at the gene ends were 6 bases for V and 6 bases for J; bases not matched to a gene: 14. The CDR3 loop spans 17 amino acids. Germline CDR1 and CDR2: SEHNR and FQNEAQ (reference sequence). CDR3 region: CASRPRLAGTHWDTQYF. The CDR3 nucleotides are TGTGCCAGCAGACCTCGACTAGCGGGAACCCATTGGGATACGCAGTATTTT.

The chain uses TRBV5-1 and TRBJ2-7; 12 bases line up with TRBD2. V trimming: 0 bases; J trimming: 1 base; junction bases outside the gene matches: 2. The CDR3 has 16 amino acids. Germline CDR1 reads SGHRS; CDR2 reads YFSETQ. The CDR3: CASSLEGLAGSYEQYF. CDR3 sequence (DNA): TGCGCCAGCAGCTTGGAAGGACTAGCGGGATCCTACGAGCAGTACTTC. The variable domain in full, with the rest retrieved from reference TRBV5-1 and TRBJ2-7, is KAGVTQTPRYLIKTRGQQVTLSCSPISGHRSVSWYQQTPGQGLQFLFEYFSETQRNKGNFPGRFSGRQFSNSRSEMNVSTLELGDSALYLCASSLEGLAGSYEQYFGPGTRLTVT.

This clone was recorded once. The chain employs TRBV6-5 and TRBJ2-2; a possible D gene is TRBD2 (6 bases). V shed 10 bases and J shed 2 bases, with 14 bases lying between them. CDR3 size: 14 residues. Germline V CDR1 and CDR2: MNHEY, SVGAGI. The CDR3 sequence is CATGGAGNTGELFF. The CDR3 bases are TGTGCCACGGGCGGAGCGGGTAACACCGGGGAGCTGTTTTTT.

CDR3 residues: CATSRVQGVAGELFF. The CDR3 DNA sequence: TGTGCCACCAGCAGAGTACAGGGAGTCGCCGGGGAGCTGTTTTTT. The V and J genes are TRBV15 and TRBJ2-2; TRBD1 might be the D (6 bases). This CDR3 has 15 amino acids. Germline V gives CDR1 LNHNV, CDR2 YYDKDF (reference sequence). V was cut by 1 base and J by 6 bases, with 12 bases left in between.

The chain has TRBV7-9 and TRBJ2-5, with 11 nucleotides matching TRBD2. The junction had 5 bases not matched to a gene; V was cut back by 5 bases and J by 3 bases. Germline CDR1 and CDR2: SEHNR and FQNEAQ (reference sequence). The CDR3 covers 15 residues. Here the CDR3 reads CASSVTLAGEETQYF. The CDR3 nucleotides are TGTGCCAGCAGCGTCACACTAGCGGGGGAAGAGACCCAGTACTTC.

CDR3 DNA: TGTGCCAGCTCACCACCAGACACAGCCTACGAGCAGTACTTC. The encoded protein is CASSPPDTAYEQYF. The V and J genes are TRBV18 and TRBJ2-7; the D is unclear. Between the trimmed V and J ends, which lost 0 bases and 2 bases, there was a span of 8 bases. This CDR3 is 14 amino acids long. The germline gives CDR1 KGHSH, CDR2 LQKENI.

As DNA, the CDR3 is TGTGCCAGCAGCTTGAAGGTTCGTGGCCGGGCGGGAGAGGAGACCCAGTACTTC. The encoded protein is CASSLKVRGRAGEETQYF. The genes are TRBV7-2 and TRBJ2-5, with TRBD2 matching 7 bases. Germline V gene lookup returns CDR1 SGHTA and CDR2 FQGNSA. V shed 3 bases, J shed 5 bases, and the junction held 18 bases outside the gene matches. This CDR3 has 18 residues.

The V call is TRBV6-5, the J call TRBJ1-2, with D possibly TRBD1 on 5 matching bases. The CDR3 loop spans 15 amino acids. V dropped 0 bases and J dropped 4 bases, with 12 bases sitting between them. Looked up from germline, CDR1 is MNHEY and CDR2 is SVGAGI. The CDR3 protein is CASSYSGGGSYGYTF. The CDR3 nucleotides read TGTGCCAGCAGTTACTCGGGGGGAGGGAGCTATGGCTACACCTTC.

The sample holds one count of this clone. The chain employs TRBV6-4 and TRBJ2-2, with 10 bases matching TRBD1. CDR3 length: 15 amino acids. Per the germline V gene, CDR1 is MRHNA and CDR2 is SNTAGT. With V trimmed by 6 bases and J by 3 bases, 4 bases remained unmatched. The DNA of the CDR3 is TGTGCCAGCAGGGAGGACAGGGGGGACACCGGGGAGCTGTTTTTT. This translates into CASREDRGDTGELFF.

The chain employs TRBV4-1 and TRBJ2-5; 7 positions match TRBD1. The CDR3 runs 18 residues. The germline gives CDR1 MGHRA, CDR2 YSYEKL. Trimming took 0 bases from V and 2 from J; bases not matched to a gene: 12. CDR3 DNA: TGCGCCAGCAGCCAAGATGCCCTAATAGGGACAGTTCAAGAGACCCAGTACTTC. Amino acid sequence: CASSQDALIGTVQETQYF.

The chain employs TRBV28 and TRBJ2-7; D unresolved. The CDR3 has 16 residues. The V gene's germline CDR1 is MDHEN and CDR2 SYDVKM. With 4 bases removed from V and 3 bases from J, the gap between germline ends came to 19 bases. The chain's CDR3 is CASSYSPRTVYYEQYF. The CDR3 nucleotides read TGTGCCAGCAGTTACTCTCCTCGGACCGTTTACTACGAGCAGTACTTC.

The chain employs TRBV5-6 and TRBJ1-2; a possible D gene is TRBD1 (5 bases). Germline CDR1 reads SGHDT; CDR2 reads YYEEEE. The CDR3 consists of 14 residues. V dropped 0 bases and J dropped 6 bases, with 12 bases sitting between them. The CDR3 loop is CASSLGIRDHGYTF. As DNA, the CDR3 is TGTGCCAGCAGCTTGGGAATCAGGGATCATGGCTACACCTTC.